These T cell receptor beta chains were read from a single sample in a study of T cell repertoires in cytomegalovirus infection. TCRdb fed the reads into MiXCR, producing one record per CDR3 protein. The sample has approximately 350,000 distinct CDR3 sequences; about 35% are singletons. Their recognized antigens are unknown. This specimen was cultured PBMCs, taken from culture after CMV antigen stimulation. The receptors shown here come from a human donor in good health (CMV status not recorded). Some clones in this sample may be carry-over from other donors' samples. Each CDR3 is given with its conserved first and last residue. D genes are given only for firm matches. Where a row states a size, it is once, few, many or the class of an expanded clone; other rows omit it.

CDR3: CASEHTGGLTEAFF
DNA: TGTGCCAGCGAACATACGGGGGGGCTTACTGAAGCTTTCTTT
V: TRBV12-3/TRBV12-4
size: NA
D: NA
J: TRBJ1-1

CDR3: CASSRGNTEAFF
DNA: TGTGCCAGCAGCCGGGGGAACACTGAAGCTTTCTTT
V: TRBV14
size: NA
D: NA
J: TRBJ1-1

CDR3: CASSGPGLAGNNEQFF
DNA: TGTGCCAGCAGCGGACCGGGACTAGCAGGCAACAATGAGCAGTTCTTC
V: TRBV11-2
size: NA
D: TRBD2
J: TRBJ2-1

CDR3: CASSLGPLNTEAFF
DNA: TGTGCCAGCAGCTTAGGACCTCTGAACACTGAAGCTTTCTTT
V: TRBV7-2
size: many
D: NA
J: TRBJ1-1

CDR3: CAISEAWGQVVEAFF
DNA: TGTGCCATCAGTGAGGCATGGGGTCAGGTGGTGGAAGCTTTCTTT
V: TRBV10-3
size: few
D: NA
J: TRBJ1-1

CDR3: CASSYSHQETQYF
DNA: TGTGCCAGCAGCTACAGTCATCAAGAGACCCAGTACTTC
V: TRBV7-2
size: few
D: NA
J: TRBJ2-5

CDR3: CASSRRDRGEPNQPQHF
DNA: TGTGCCAGCAGCCGGAGGGACAGGGGGGAACCCAATCAGCCCCAGCATTTT
V: TRBV7-9
size: NA
D: TRBD1
J: TRBJ1-5

CDR3: CASSPGGPWNQPQHF
DNA: TGTGCCAGCAGTCCCGGGGGGCCATGGAATCAGCCCCAGCATTTT
V: TRBV28
size: NA
D: NA
J: TRBJ1-5

CDR3: CASSYSTPYGYTF
DNA: TGTGCCAGCAGTTACTCGACCCCTTATGGCTACACCTTC
V: TRBV6-6
size: NA
D: NA
J: TRBJ1-2

CDR3: CASSAPPLRYEQYF
DNA: TGTGCCAGCAGTGCCCCGCCCCTTAGGTACGAGCAGTACTTC
V: TRBV28
size: NA
D: NA
J: TRBJ2-7

CDR3: CASSYESAAFSGNTIYF
DNA: TGTGCCAGCAGTTACGAATCGGCAGCGTTCTCTGGAAACACCATATATTTT
V: TRBV6-5
size: few
D: NA
J: TRBJ1-3

CDR3: CASRWTPDPTGELFF
DNA: TGTGCCAGCAGATGGACACCCGATCCCACCGGGGAGCTGTTTTTT
V: TRBV5-5
size: NA
D: NA
J: TRBJ2-2

CDR3: CSASKQLLNTEAFF
DNA: TGCAGTGCTAGCAAACAGCTATTGAACACTGAAGCTTTCTTT
V: TRBV20-1
size: NA
D: NA
J: TRBJ1-1

CDR3: CASSWGGGGSYTF
DNA: TGTGCCAGCAGCTGGGGTGGCGGTGGAAGCTACACCTTC
V: TRBV7-2
size: few
D: NA
J: TRBJ1-2

CDR3: CASSSRDQQNAGELFF
DNA: TGTGCCAGCAGTAGCCGGGACCAACAAAACGCCGGGGAGCTGTTTTTT
V: TRBV12-3/TRBV12-4
size: NA
D: NA
J: TRBJ2-2

CDR3: CASRGEVDSPLHF
DNA: TGTGCCAGCAGGGGAGAGGTCGATTCACCCCTCCACTTT
V: TRBV2
size: NA
D: NA
J: TRBJ1-6